The entry below gives a single T cell receptor beta chain sequence along with its context. Its antigen is currently unknown. This sample is drawn from a study of cytomegalovirus exposure and HLA in healthy donors. PCR primers comprised 60 Vbeta and 13 Jbeta primers. Sequencing was performed with immunoSEQ multiplex PCR; in TCRdb, only in-frame clones are kept and a portion is missing. The data show more than 95,000 clones, approximately 77% seen once. Study-wide findings and caveats: The study flagged about 150 TCR beta chains as cytomegalovirus-associated. About 87% or about 30% of the time was how often most TCR beta V segments were productive, according to an earlier analysis.

The germline CDR1 and CDR2 sequences are SNHLY and FYNNEI. The V segment lost 8 bases and the J segment 4 bases; nucleotides outside the gene matches: 5. CDR3 length: 14 residues. The material sequenced was PBMCs. This chain connects TRBV2 to TRBJ2-6; 7 positions agree with TRBD2. The receptor comes from a middle-aged man in good health and CMV-seropositive. In DNA, the CDR3 is TGTGCCAGCCTCCGGGAGGCGGGGGCCAACGTCCTGACTTTC. Translation: CASLREAGANVLTF.